Listed below are T cell receptor beta chains from one sample, sequenced in a study of T cell changes during pregnancy in multiple sclerosis. Sequenced by immunoSEQ multiplex PCR; TCRdb stores in-frame clones only, minus some. Seen here are some 81,000 clones, around nine tenths observed once, and the top ten hold 1.9%. This sample comprised peripheral blood, obtained before pregnancy. The receptors were sampled from a female donor with multiple sclerosis, enrolled in a pregnancy study. CDR3s include the opening cysteine and the closing phenylalanine or tryptophan. The D gene is left open where the match is weak. Size is omitted from some rows. Given values are once, few, many or a class for expanded clones.

D gene	V gene	J gene	clone size	CDR3 protein	CDR3 DNA
TRBD2	TRBV4-1	TRBJ2-1	NA	CASSQGLAGGPIQNEQFF	TGCGCCAGCAGCCAAGGGCTAGCGGGGGGGCCCATCCAGAATGAGCAGTTCTTC
TRBD1	TRBV6-6	TRBJ1-4	NA	CASSNRGHEKLFF	TGTGCCAGCAGCAACAGGGGGCACGAAAAACTGTTTTTT
NA	TRBV7-9	TRBJ1-4	NA	CASSAQNEKLFF	TGTGCCAGCAGCGCACAAAATGAAAAACTGTTTTTT
TRBD2	TRBV10-3	TRBJ2-4	NA	CAISGGGGAVGGKNIQYF	TGTGCCATCAGTGGAGGCGGGGGGGCCGTTGGAGGCAAAAACATTCAGTACTTC
NA	TRBV6-1	TRBJ1-2	NA	CASIRTTGANYGYTF	TGTGCCAGCATCCGGACAACGGGAGCAAACTATGGCTACACCTTC
NA	TRBV28	TRBJ1-1	NA	CASSLSASSGQAFF	TGTGCCAGCAGTTTATCCGCATCTTCGGGTCAAGCTTTCTTT
TRBD1	TRBV11-2	TRBJ2-3	NA	CASSLEPPSAGGVTDTQYF	TGTGCCAGCAGCTTAGAGCCCCCTTCGGCAGGGGGCGTTACAGATACGCAGTATTTT
NA	TRBV7-8	TRBJ1-3	NA	CASSFGSSGNTIYF	TGTGCCAGCAGCTTCGGGTCCTCTGGAAACACCATATATTTT
NA	TRBV4-2	TRBJ1-1	few	CASSRSQEGGTEAFF	TGTGCCAGCAGCCGATCCCAGGAGGGGGGGACTGAAGCTTTCTTT
NA	TRBV7-9	TRBJ1-1	once	CASSLYEDTEAFF	TGTGCCAGCAGCTTATATGAGGACACTGAAGCTTTCTTT
NA	TRBV7-9	TRBJ1-3	few	CASSLDLGLDMYF	TGTGCCAGCAGCTTAGATTTGGGACTGGACATGTATTTT
TRBD1	TRBV6-8	TRBJ1-5	NA	CASDYRQGRNQPQHF	TGTGCCAGTGACTACAGACAGGGACGCAATCAGCCCCAGCATTTT
NA	TRBV6-5	TRBJ1-2	NA	CASSYSQVPVDYGYTF	TGTGCCAGCAGTTACTCGCAGGTCCCGGTGGACTATGGCTACACCTTC
TRBD1	TRBV5-1	TRBJ1-1	NA	CASSFNRGSTEAFF	TGCGCCAGCAGCTTCAACAGGGGGTCCACTGAAGCTTTCTTT
NA	TRBV18	TRBJ1-6	NA	CASSPQGPGNSPLHF	TGTGCCAGCTCACCCCAAGGGCCAGGGAATTCACCCCTCCACTTT
TRBD1	TRBV25-1	TRBJ2-7	NA	CASGGQIEQYF	TGTGCCAGCGGGGGACAGATCGAGCAGTACTTC
TRBD2	TRBV13	TRBJ2-5	NA	CASSSPRGGQETQYF	TGTGCCAGCAGCTCACCTCGGGGGGGGCAAGAGACCCAGTACTTC
TRBD1	TRBV2	TRBJ1-5	NA	CASSGTGDQPQHF	TGTGCCAGCAGTGGGACAGGCGATCAGCCCCAGCATTTT
NA	TRBV19	TRBJ2-1	NA	CASSIANYNEQFF	TGTGCCAGTAGTATAGCCAACTACAATGAGCAGTTCTTC
NA	TRBV5-5	TRBJ1-6	few	CASSHQDYSSPLHF	TGTGCCAGCAGCCATCAGGATTACTCCTCACCCCTCCACTTT
NA	TRBV29-1	TRBJ2-3	NA	CSVARGASTDTQYF	TGCAGCGTTGCCAGGGGTGCTAGCACAGATACGCAGTATTTT
NA	TRBV6-6	TRBJ1-2	NA	CASSLTSNYGYTF	TGTGCCAGCAGTCTAACGAGTAACTATGGCTACACCTTC
NA	TRBV28	TRBJ1-6	NA	CASSPTIYNSPLHF	TGTGCCAGCAGTCCCACTATCTATAATTCACCCCTCCACTTT
NA	TRBV4-3	TRBJ1-1	once	CASSQAVAGTGRENTEAFF	TGCGCCAGCAGCCAAGCGGTGGCGGGTACCGGGAGAGAGAACACTGAAGCTTTCTTT
NA	TRBV7-9	TRBJ1-2	NA	CASSLRGRGIGYTF	TGTGCCAGCAGCTTAAGGGGGAGAGGAATTGGCTACACCTTC
TRBD1	TRBV6-5	TRBJ2-1	NA	CASSYLSGTGIWEQFF	TGTGCCAGCAGTTACCTCTCCGGGACAGGGATTTGGGAGCAGTTCTTC
TRBD1	TRBV23-1	TRBJ1-5	NA	CANADRVSNQPQHF	TGCGCCAACGCGGACAGGGTGAGCAATCAGCCCCAGCATTTT
TRBD2	TRBV7-2	TRBJ2-1	NA	CASSLLAVYNEQFF	TGTGCCAGCAGCTTACTAGCGGTGTACAATGAGCAGTTCTTC
TRBD2	TRBV4-1	TRBJ2-3	NA	CASSQGGRRVTDTQYF	TGCGCCAGCAGCCAAGGCGGGAGAAGGGTCACAGATACGCAGTATTTT
TRBD2	TRBV28	TRBJ2-3	NA	CASSPLAGGTDTQYF	TGTGCCAGCAGTCCGCTAGCGGGGGGAACAGATACGCAGTATTTT
NA	TRBV5-1	TRBJ1-1	NA	CASSLGTANTEAFF	TGCGCCAGCAGCTTGGGAACAGCAAACACTGAAGCTTTCTTT
TRBD1	TRBV7-2	TRBJ1-1	NA	CASREGGAGTEAFF	TGTGCCAGCAGAGAAGGGGGCGCAGGAACTGAAGCTTTCTTT
TRBD1	TRBV5-1	TRBJ1-2	NA	CASSLEGTGGFHGYTF	TGCGCCAGCAGCTTGGAGGGGACAGGGGGATTCCATGGCTACACCTTC
NA	TRBV10-3	TRBJ1-1	NA	CAISEEGEAFF	TGTGCCATCAGTGAGGAGGGAGAAGCTTTCTTT
NA	TRBV6-6	TRBJ2-7	NA	CASSYSGAADPYEQYF	TGTGCCAGCAGTTACTCGGGGGCAGCGGATCCCTACGAGCAGTACTTC
NA	TRBV2	TRBJ1-4	NA	CASTLQGNEKLFF	TGTGCCAGCACGTTACAGGGTAATGAAAAACTGTTTTTT
TRBD2	TRBV28	TRBJ2-1	NA	CASSLGAGGPYNEQFF	TGTGCCAGCAGTTTGGGGGCGGGGGGCCCCTACAATGAGCAGTTCTTC
TRBD2	TRBV7-2	TRBJ2-7	NA	CASSLEKGWRGEYEQYF	TGTGCCAGCAGCTTAGAAAAAGGCTGGCGGGGGGAATACGAGCAGTACTTC
NA	TRBV12-5	TRBJ2-3	NA	CASGLPRGGTDTQYF	TGTGCTAGTGGTTTGCCCCGTGGCGGGACAGATACGCAGTATTTT
NA	TRBV7-8	TRBJ2-3	NA	CASSPLDGGPTDTQYF	TGTGCCAGCAGCCCCTTAGACGGGGGGCCAACAGATACGCAGTATTTT
NA	TRBV5-1	TRBJ2-6	NA	CASSFNPGFGANVLTF	TGCGCCAGCAGCTTCAACCCGGGGTTTGGGGCCAACGTCCTGACTTTC
TRBD2	TRBV5-4	TRBJ2-7	few	CASSLEGGGAYEQYF	TGTGCCAGCAGCTTGGAGGGCGGGGGGGCCTACGAGCAGTACTTC
TRBD2	TRBV5-4	TRBJ2-1	NA	CASSPSGGGGLYNEQFF	TGTGCCAGCAGCCCGTCGGGCGGCGGGGGGTTGTACAATGAGCAGTTCTTC